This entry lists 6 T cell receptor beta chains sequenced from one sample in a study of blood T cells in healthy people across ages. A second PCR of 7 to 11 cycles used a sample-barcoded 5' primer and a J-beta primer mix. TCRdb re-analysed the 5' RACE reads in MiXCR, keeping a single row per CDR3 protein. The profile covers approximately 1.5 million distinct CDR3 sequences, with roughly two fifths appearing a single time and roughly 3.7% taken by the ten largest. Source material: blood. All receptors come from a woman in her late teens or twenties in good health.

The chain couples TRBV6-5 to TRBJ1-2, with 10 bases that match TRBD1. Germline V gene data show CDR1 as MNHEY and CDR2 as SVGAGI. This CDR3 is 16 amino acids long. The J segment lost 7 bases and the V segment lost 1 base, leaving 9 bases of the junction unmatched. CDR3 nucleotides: TGTGCCAGCAGTTACTTCGGTGACAGGGGGCAGGGTGGCTACACCTTC. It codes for CASSYFGDRGQGGYTF.

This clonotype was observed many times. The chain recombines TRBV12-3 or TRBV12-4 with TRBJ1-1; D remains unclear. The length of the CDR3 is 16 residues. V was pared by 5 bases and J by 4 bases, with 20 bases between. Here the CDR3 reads CASSPDGGIRSTEAFF. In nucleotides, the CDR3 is TGTGCCAGCAGTCCCGACGGAGGGATAAGGAGCACTGAAGCTTTCTTT.

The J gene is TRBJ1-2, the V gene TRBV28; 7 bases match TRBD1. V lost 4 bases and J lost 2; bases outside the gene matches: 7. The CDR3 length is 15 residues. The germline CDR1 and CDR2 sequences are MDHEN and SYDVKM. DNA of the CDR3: TGTGCCAGCAGTTCGGTGGCCAGGGGGAACTATGGCTACACCTTC. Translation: CASSSVARGNYGYTF.

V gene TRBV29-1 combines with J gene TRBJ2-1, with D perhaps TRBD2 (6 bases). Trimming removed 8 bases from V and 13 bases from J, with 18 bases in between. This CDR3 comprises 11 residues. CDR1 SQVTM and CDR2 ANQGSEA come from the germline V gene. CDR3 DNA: TGCAGCCCGTTGTGGGGGGAGGCCCAGTTCTTC. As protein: CSPLWGEAQFF.

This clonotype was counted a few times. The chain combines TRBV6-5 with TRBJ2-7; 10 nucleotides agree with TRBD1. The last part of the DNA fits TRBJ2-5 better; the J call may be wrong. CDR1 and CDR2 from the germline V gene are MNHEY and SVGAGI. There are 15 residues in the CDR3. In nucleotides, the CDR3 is TGTGCCAGCAGTAATCCGGGACAGGGGTTCCAGACCCAGTACTTC. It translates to CASSNPGQGFQTQYF.

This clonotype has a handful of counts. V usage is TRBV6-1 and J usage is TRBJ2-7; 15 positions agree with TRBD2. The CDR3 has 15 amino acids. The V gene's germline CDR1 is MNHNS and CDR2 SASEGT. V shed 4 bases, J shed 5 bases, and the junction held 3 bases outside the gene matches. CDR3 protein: CASSGTSGGADEQYF. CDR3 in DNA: TGTGCCAGCAGTGGGACTAGCGGGGGGGCCGACGAGCAGTACTTC.